This TCR beta chain came from a study of OX40 agonist ivuxolimab in advanced cancers. Background on the study: The patients' treatment was ivuxolimab, an agonistic anti-OX40 (CD134) antibody. Partial response was recorded in three patients: one hepatocellular carcinoma and two cutaneous melanoma cases. Intravenous ivuxolimab was administered to patients every 2 weeks at 0.01 to 10 mg/kg.

Exclusion of a patient followed from autoimmune disease history or systemic immunosuppression. V lost 5 bases and J 8 bases, leaving 13 bases between the germline ends. Germline-derived CDR1 and CDR2 are SGHTA and FQGTGA. This CDR3 has 13 amino acids. TCRdb keeps only in-frame clones here, not all; method: immunoSEQ multiplex PCR. The profile shows tens of thousands of clones, around 84% of them singletons. Sequencing was performed on CD4+ or CD8+ T cells sorted from blood, taken in a trial of the OX40 agonist ivuxolimab. The V call is TRBV7-3, the J call TRBJ2-1; the D gene is possibly TRBD1 (6 bases). The receptor comes from an adult with an advanced solid tumor such as melanoma, head and neck, liver or kidney cancer. CDR3 sequence: CASSRWPGDEQFF. In nucleotides, the CDR3 is TGTGCCAGCAGCCGATGGCCAGGGGATGAGCAGTTCTTC.